What follows is one T cell receptor (beta chain) and its context. Its antigen is unidentified. The data originate from a study of beta chain features in type 1 diabetes. Study findings and constraints: Type 1 diabetes patients had TCRB CDR3s that were shorter (moderately but significantly so) in all four CD4+ subsets.

Investigators reverse transcribed all isolated RNA, so they sequenced expressed TCRB transcripts. The method was immunoSEQ multiplex PCR; TCRdb's version includes in-frame clones alone and lacks a portion of them. The sample yields over 150,000 clones, 9% to 12% seen once. V shed 2 bases and J 7 bases; nucleotides not matched to a gene: 9. This CDR3 spans 15 amino acids. CDR1 is SGHRS and CDR2 is YFSETQ in the germline V gene. The chain employs TRBV5-1 and TRBJ2-7; 10 positions match TRBD1. The sample was central memory CD4+ T cells from blood. This clonotype originated in a man aged 30-40 years with type 1 diabetes. CDR3: CASSLPSTGGEEQYF. The CDR3 DNA reads as TGCGCCAGCAGCTTACCGTCGACAGGGGGCGAAGAGCAGTACTTC.